This T cell receptor beta chain was sequenced during a study of fetal regulatory T cell absence and autoimmunity. Study-level results: TRB gene family usage was broadly similar in cord blood and pancreas.

As for this clone: Its target is not known.

The protocol was immunoSEQ multiplex PCR, while the TCRdb copy is restricted to in-frame clones and leaves out a portion. The sample records some 46,000 clones, approximately 80% being singletons. Sequences were obtained from cord blood. The receptor comes from a newborn boy with IPEX syndrome.

The CDR3 sequence is CASSIVGGNGELFF. CDR3 DNA sequence: TGTGCCAGTAGTATAGTGGGAGGGAACGGGGAGCTGTTTTTT. The rearrangement joins TRBV19 to TRBJ2-2; 7 positions match TRBD2. Germline lookup yields CDR1 LNHDA and CDR2 SQIVND (reference sequence). Trimming took 1 base from V and 7 from J; bases not matched to a gene: 3. CDR3 size: 14 residues.